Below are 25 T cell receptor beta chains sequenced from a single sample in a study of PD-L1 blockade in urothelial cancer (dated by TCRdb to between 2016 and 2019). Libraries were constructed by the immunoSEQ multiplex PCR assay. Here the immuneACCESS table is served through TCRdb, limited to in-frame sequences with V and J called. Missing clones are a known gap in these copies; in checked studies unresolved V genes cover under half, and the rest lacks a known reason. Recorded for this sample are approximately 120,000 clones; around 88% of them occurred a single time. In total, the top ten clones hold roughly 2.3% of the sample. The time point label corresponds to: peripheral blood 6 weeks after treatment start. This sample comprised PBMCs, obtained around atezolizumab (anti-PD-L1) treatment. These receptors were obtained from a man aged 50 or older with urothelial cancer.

In nucleotides, the CDR3 is TGTGCCAGCAGCTTAGGACCTAGCGGGTACGAGCAGTACTTC. Protein: CASSLGPSGYEQYF. The chain combines TRBV11-2 with TRBJ2-7; 8 nucleotides align to TRBD2. Per the germline V gene, CDR1 is SGHAT and CDR2 is FQNNGV. V was pared by 1 base and J by 4 bases, with 3 bases of the junction left unmatched. The CDR3 loop spans 14 amino acids. Variable domain in full (rest from reference TRBV11-2 and TRBJ2-7): EAGVAQSPRYKIIEKRQSVAFWCNPISGHATLYWYQQILGQGPKLLIQFQNNGVVDDSQLPKDRFSAERLKGVDSTLKIQPAKLEDSAVYLCASSLGPSGYEQYFGPGTRLTVT.

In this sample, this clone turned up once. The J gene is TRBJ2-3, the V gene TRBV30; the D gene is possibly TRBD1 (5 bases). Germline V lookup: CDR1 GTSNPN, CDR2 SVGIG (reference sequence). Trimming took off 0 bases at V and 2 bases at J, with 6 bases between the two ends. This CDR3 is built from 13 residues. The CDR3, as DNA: TGTGCCTGGAGTGTGGGGCCCACAGATACGCAGTATTTT. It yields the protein CAWSVGPTDTQYF.

In DNA, the CDR3 is TGTGCCAGCTCACCAGGCCGGGACAGAGGACCTTATAATTCACCCCTCCACTTT. This codes for CASSPGRDRGPYNSPLHF. The J gene is TRBJ1-6, the V gene TRBV18; 7 nucleotides align to TRBD1. V was pared by 2 bases and J by 4 bases, with 11 bases of the junction left unmatched. The CDR3 has 18 amino acids. Germline values: CDR1 KGHSH, CDR2 LQKENI.

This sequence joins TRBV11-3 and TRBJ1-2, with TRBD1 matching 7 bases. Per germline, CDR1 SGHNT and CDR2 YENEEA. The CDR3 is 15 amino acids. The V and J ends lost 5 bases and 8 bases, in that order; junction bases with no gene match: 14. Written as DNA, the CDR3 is TGTGCCAGCAGCCCCCCTCAAACAGGGGTTGGGGGCTACACCTTC. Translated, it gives CASSPPQTGVGGYTF.

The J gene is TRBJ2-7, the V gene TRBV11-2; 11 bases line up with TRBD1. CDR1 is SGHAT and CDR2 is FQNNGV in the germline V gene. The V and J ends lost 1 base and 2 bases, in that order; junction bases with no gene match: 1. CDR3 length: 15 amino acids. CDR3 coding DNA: TGTGCCAGCAGCTTAGCGGGACAGGGGGCCTACGAGCAGTACTTC. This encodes CASSLAGQGAYEQYF.

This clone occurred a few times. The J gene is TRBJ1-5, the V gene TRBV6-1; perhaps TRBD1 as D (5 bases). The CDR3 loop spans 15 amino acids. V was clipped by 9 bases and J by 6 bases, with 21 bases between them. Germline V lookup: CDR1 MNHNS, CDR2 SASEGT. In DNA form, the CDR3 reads TGTGCCAGGGAGTTCCGGGGGGACTGGGCTCAGCCCCAGCATTTT. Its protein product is CAREFRGDWAQPQHF.

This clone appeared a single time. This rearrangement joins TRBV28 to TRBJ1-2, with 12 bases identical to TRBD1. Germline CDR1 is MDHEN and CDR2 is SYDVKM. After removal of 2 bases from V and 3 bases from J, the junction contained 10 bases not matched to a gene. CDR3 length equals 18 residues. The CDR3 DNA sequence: TGTGCCAGCAGTTTACTCTCTCCCGGGACAGGGGGCGACTATGGCTACACCTTC. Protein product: CASSLLSPGTGGDYGYTF.

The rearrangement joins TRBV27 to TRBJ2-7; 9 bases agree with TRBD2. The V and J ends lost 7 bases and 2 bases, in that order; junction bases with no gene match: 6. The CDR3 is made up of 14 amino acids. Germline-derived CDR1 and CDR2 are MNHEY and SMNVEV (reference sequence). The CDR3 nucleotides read TGTGCCAGCAAGGGTTTAGCGGGGGCCTACGAGCAGTACTTC. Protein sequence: CASKGLAGAYEQYF.

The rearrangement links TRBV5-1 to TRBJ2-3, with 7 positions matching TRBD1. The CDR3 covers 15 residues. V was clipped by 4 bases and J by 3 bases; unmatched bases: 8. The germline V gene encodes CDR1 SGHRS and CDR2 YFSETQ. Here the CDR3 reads CASSTRQGGTDTQYF. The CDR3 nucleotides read TGCGCCAGCAGCACGCGACAGGGTGGTACAGATACGCAGTATTTT. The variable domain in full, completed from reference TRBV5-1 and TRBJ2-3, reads KAGVTQTPRYLIKTRGQQVTLSCSPISGHRSVSWYQQTPGQGLQFLFEYFSETQRNKGNFPGRFSGRQFSNSRSEMNVSTLELGDSALYLCASSTRQGGTDTQYFGPGTRLTVL.

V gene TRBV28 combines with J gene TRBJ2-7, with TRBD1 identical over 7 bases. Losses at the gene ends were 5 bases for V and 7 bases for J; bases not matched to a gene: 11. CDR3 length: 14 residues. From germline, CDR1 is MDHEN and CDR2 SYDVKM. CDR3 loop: CASSNRGTQGEQYF. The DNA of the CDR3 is TGTGCCAGCAGTAACAGGGGAACCCAGGGGGAGCAGTACTTC. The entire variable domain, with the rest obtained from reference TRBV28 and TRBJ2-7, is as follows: DVKVTQSSRYLVKRTGEKVFLECVQDMDHENMFWYRQDPGLGLRLIYFSYDVKMKEKGDIPEGYSVSREKKERFSLILESASTNQTSMYLCASSNRGTQGEQYFGPGTRLTVT.

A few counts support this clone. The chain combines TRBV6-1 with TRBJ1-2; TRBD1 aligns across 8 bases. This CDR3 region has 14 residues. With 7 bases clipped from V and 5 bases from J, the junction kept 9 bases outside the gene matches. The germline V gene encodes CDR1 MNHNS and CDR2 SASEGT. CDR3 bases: TGTGCCAGCACTCATGCGGGACAGGCGTATGGCTACACCTTC. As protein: CASTHAGQAYGYTF.

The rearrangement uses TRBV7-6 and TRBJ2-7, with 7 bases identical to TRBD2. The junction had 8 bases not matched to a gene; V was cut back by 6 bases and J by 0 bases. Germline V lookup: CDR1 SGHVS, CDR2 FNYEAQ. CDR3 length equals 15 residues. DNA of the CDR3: TGTGCCAGCAGTGCCGGGAGGACCTTCTCCTACGAGCAGTACTTC. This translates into CASSAGRTFSYEQYF.

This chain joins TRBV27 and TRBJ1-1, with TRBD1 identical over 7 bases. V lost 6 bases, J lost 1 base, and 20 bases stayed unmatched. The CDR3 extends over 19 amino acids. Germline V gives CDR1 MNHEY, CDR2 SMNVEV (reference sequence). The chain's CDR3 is CASRPTGFGISFKNTEAFF. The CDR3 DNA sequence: TGTGCCAGCAGACCGACAGGGTTCGGGATTAGTTTCAAGAACACTGAAGCTTTCTTT.

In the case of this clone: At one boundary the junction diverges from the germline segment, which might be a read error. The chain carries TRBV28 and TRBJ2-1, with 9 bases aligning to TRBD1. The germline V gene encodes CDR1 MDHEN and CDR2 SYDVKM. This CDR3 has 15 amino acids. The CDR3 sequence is CASSIWTGERNEQFF. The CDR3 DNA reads TGTGCCAGCAGTATATGGACAGGGGAGCGAAATGAGCAGTTCTTC.

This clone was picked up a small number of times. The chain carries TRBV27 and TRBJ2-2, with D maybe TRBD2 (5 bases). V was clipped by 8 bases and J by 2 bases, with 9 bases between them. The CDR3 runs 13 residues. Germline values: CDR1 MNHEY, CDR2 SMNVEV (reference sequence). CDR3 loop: CASVRLNTGELFF. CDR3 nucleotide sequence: TGTGCCAGCGTTCGACTAAACACCGGGGAGCTGTTTTTT.

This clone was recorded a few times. The CDR3 coding sequence is TGTGCCAGCAGAGGTCCGACAGGACCAAAGGAGACCCAGTACTTC. It is translated as CASRGPTGPKETQYF. The chain uses TRBV6-1 and TRBJ2-5, with a tentative D call TRBD1 (6 bases). The CDR3 is 15 amino acids. Germline V lookup: CDR1 MNHNS, CDR2 SASEGT. V gave up 6 bases and J gave up 5 bases, with 19 bases separating them.

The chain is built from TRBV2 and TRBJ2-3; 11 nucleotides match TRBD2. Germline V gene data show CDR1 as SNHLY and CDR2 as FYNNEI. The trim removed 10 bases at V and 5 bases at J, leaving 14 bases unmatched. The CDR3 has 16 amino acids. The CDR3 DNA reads TGTGCCACCTCGTCCCCCCTAGCGGGAGGAGGAGATACGCAGTATTTT. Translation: CATSSPLAGGGDTQYF.

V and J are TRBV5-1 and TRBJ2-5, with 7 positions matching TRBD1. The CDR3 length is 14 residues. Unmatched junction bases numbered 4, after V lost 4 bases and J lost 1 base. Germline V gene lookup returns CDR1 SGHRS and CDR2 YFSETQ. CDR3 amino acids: CASSPGTAQETQYF. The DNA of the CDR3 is TGCGCCAGCAGCCCCGGGACAGCCCAAGAGACCCAGTACTTC.

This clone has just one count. DNA for the CDR3: TGTGCCAGCAGCCTCGGGACTAGCGTAAACACCGGGGAGCTGTTTTTT. This sequence encodes CASSLGTSVNTGELFF. The chain couples TRBV11-2 to TRBJ2-2, with 10 bases fitting TRBD2. The J segment lost 2 bases and the V segment lost 5 bases, leaving 5 bases of the junction unmatched. Germline loops: CDR1 SGHAT, CDR2 FQNNGV. The CDR3 loop spans 16 amino acids.

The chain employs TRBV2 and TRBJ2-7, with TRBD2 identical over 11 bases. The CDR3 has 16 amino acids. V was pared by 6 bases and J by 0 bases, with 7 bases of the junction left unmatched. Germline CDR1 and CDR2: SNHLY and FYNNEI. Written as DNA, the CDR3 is TGTGCCAGCAGACGGCCTACTAGCGGGAGCTCCTACGAGCAGTACTTC. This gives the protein CASRRPTSGSSYEQYF. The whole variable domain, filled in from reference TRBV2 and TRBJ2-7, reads EPEVTQTPSHQVTQMGQEVILRCVPISNHLYFYWYRQILGQKVEFLVSFYNNEISEKSEIFDDQFSVERPDGSNFTLKIRSTKLEDSAMYFCASRRPTSGSSYEQYFGPGTRLTVT.

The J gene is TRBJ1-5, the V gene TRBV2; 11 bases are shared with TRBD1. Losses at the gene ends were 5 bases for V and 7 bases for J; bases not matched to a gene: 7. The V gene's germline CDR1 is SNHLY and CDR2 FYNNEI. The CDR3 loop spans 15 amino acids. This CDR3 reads CASSPGTGGRQPQHF. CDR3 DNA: TGTGCCAGCAGTCCCGGGACAGGGGGAAGGCAGCCCCAGCATTTT.

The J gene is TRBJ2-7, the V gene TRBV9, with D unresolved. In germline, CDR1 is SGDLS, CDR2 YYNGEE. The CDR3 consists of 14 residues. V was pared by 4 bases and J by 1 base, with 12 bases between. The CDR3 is CASSPTTGSYEQYF. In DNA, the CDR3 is TGTGCCAGCAGCCCCACGACTGGTTCCTACGAGCAGTACTTC.

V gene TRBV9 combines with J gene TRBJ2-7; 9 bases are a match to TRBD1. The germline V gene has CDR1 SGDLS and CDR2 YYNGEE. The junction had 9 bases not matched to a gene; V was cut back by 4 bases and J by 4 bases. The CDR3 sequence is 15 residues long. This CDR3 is CASSLGTGILYEQYF. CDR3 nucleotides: TGTGCCAGCAGCCTAGGGACAGGGATTTTGTACGAGCAGTACTTC.

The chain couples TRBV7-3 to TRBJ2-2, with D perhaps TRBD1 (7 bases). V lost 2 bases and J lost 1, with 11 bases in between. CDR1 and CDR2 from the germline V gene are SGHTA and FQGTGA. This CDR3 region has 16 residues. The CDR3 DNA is TGTGCCAGCAGCTTACGGGGGACAGTGAACACCGGGGAGCTGTTTTTT. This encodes CASSLRGTVNTGELFF.

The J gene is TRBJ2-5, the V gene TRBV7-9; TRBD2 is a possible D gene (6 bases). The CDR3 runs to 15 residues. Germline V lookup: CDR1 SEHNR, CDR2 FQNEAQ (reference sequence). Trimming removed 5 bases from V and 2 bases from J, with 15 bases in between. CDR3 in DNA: TGTGCCAGCAGCCCGGGACTCGCCCTACAAGAGACCCAGTACTTC. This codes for CASSPGLALQETQYF.